A single T cell receptor (beta chain) is shown here with its context. This record belongs to a study of identical twins. Via MiXCR, TCRdb re-called the 5' RACE reads, giving one row per CDR3 protein. The repertoire holds about 190,000 distinct CDR3 sequences, with roughly 15% as singletons. In addition, the sample was reused for a study of T cells expressing NK-cell markers. From that second work: All TCR beta repertoires analysed originated from sorted CD3+CD56+NKG2C+, CD3+CD56+NKG2C- and CD3+CD56-NKG2C+ T cells.

Sequenced sample: CD8+ T cells sorted from blood. The sequence was collected from a woman between 18 and 30 years old in good health.

The CDR3 here is CASSQDSAETQYF. The DNA for the CDR3 is TGTGCCAGCAGCCAAGATTCTGCCGAGACCCAGTACTTC. V usage is TRBV14 and J usage is TRBJ2-5; D is undetermined. Trimming removed 0 bases at V and 5 bases at J, with 7 bases between. Germline loops: CDR1 SGHDN, CDR2 FVKESK. This CDR3 contains 13 residues. Together with reference TRBV14 and TRBJ2-5, the CDR3 gives the full variable domain: EAGVTQFPSHSVIEKGQTVTLRCDPISGHDNLYWYRRVMGKEIKFLLHFVKESKQDESGMPNNRFLAERTGGTYSTLKVQPAELEDSGVYFCASSQDSAETQYFGPGTRLLVL.